The entry below gives a single TCR beta chain sequence along with its context. Participant-reported clinical history was the basis for cohort assignment. The recovered donors of Cohort 3 showed two negative PCRs, clearance, or symptom resolution. The data were obtained in a study of blood T cell repertoires in COVID-19. Study details: In each case, the material was cDNA or gDNA derived from T cells, B-cell-depleted T cells, or PBMCs.

Measured with immunoSEQ multiplex PCR; TCRdb has only the in-frame clones, and not every one. The repertoire has 300,000 to 400,000 clones, roughly 87% of them found once; the top ten carry approximately 0.93%. This CDR3 region has 13 residues. Trimming stripped 4 bases from V and 3 bases from J, with 9 bases between. The germline V gene encodes CDR1 SEHNR and CDR2 FQNEAQ (reference sequence). The rearrangement joins TRBV7-9 to TRBJ1-2, with D uncertain. This receptor was taken from a woman aged 25 to 45 who had recovered from COVID-19. Sequencing input: PBMCs or T cells enriched from blood (not recorded which). CDR3 coding DNA: TGTGCCAGCAGCTACACAGATGACTATGGCTACACCTTC. Protein sequence: CASSYTDDYGYTF.